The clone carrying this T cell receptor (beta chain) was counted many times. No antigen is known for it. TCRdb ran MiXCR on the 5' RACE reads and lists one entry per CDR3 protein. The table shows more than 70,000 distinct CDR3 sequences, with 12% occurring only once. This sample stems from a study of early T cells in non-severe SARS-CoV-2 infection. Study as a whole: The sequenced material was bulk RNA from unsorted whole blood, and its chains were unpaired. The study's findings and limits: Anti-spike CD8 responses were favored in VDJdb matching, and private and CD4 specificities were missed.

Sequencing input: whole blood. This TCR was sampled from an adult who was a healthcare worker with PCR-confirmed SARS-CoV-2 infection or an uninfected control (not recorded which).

CDR3 nucleotide sequence: TGTGCCAGCAGCCGACTTCAGGGTTACGAGCAGTACTTC. This encodes CASSRLQGYEQYF. J is TRBJ2-7 and V is TRBV7-3, with D perhaps TRBD1 (5 bases). The germline V gene encodes CDR1 SGHTA and CDR2 FQGTGA. The CDR3 runs to 13 residues. V gave up 5 bases and J gave up 4 bases, with 12 bases separating them. The whole variable domain, filled in from reference TRBV7-3 and TRBJ2-7, reads GAGVSQTPSNKVTEKGKYVELRCDPISGHTALYWYRQSLGQGPEFLIYFQGTGAADDSGLPNDRFFAVRPEGSVSTLKIQRTERGDSAVYLCASSRLQGYEQYFGPGTRLTVT.